This T cell receptor (beta chain) was sequenced in a study of T cell responses to AZD1222 COVID-19 vaccine. TCRdb's table, derived via immunoSEQ multiplex PCR, lists solely in-frame clones and lacks some. Seen here are 150,000 to 200,000 clones, roughly nine tenths observed once, and the top ten hold about 3.6%. Regarding the study as a whole: Clonal diversity was possibly underestimated, and white British individuals and females predominated among donors. The study found Spike-specific TCR breadth and depth rose after two AZD1222 doses.

Trimming cost V 1 base and J 4 bases, with 6 bases left between them. The CDR3 has 13 residues. The germline CDR1 and CDR2 sequences are SGHTA and FQGNSA. A remark on this clone: Its antigen remains unidentified.

This sequence was found in an adult who received the MenACWY meningococcal vaccine as a control. The J gene is TRBJ2-3, the V gene TRBV7-2, with unresolved D. The source material was peripheral blood, sampled 28 days after the second dose of the MenACWY control vaccine. The CDR3 reads CASSLDPADTQYF. The CDR3 DNA follows: TGTGCCAGCAGCTTAGATCCGGCAGATACGCAGTATTTT.